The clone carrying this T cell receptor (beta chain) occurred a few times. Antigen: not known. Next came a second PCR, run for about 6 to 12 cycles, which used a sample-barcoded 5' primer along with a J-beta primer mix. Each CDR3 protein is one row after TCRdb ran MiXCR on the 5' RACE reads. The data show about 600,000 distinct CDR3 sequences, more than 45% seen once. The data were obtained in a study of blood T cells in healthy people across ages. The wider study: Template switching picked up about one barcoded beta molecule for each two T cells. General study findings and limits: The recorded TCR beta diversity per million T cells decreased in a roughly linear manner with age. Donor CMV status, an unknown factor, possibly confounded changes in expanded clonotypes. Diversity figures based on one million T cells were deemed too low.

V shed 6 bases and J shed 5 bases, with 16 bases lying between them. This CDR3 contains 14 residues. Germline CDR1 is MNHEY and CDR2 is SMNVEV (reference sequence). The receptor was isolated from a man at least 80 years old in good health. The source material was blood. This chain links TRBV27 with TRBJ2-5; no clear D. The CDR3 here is CASRPLGQSETQYF. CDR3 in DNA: TGTGCCAGCAGACCTCTTGGGCAGAGTGAGACCCAGTACTTC.